There are many counts of the clone carrying this T cell receptor beta chain. The antigen remains undetermined. The data were taken from a study of CD8+CD57+ T cells in acquired aplastic anemia. General study findings and limits: Overlap between patients and controls comprised twenty-nine CD8+ CDR3 sequences.

The CDR3 loop spans 15 amino acids. CDR1 is MNHEY and CDR2 is SVGAGI in the germline V gene. V was trimmed by 2 bases and J by 0 bases, leaving 11 bases between them. Profiling of TCR beta VDJ combinations and CDR3 sequences used genomic DNA as template. TCRdb reanalysed the reads using MiXCR and keeps one entry per CDR3 protein. Among 300,000 or so distinct CDR3 sequences listed, approximately 57% were seen once. The clonotype originates from a human donor with severe aplastic anemia or a healthy control (not recorded which). The rearrangement uses TRBV6-5 and TRBJ2-7; D remains ambiguous. Sequenced: sorted CD4+, CD8+, or CD8+CD57+ T cells (not recorded which) from PBMCs. The DNA for the CDR3 is TGTGCCAGCAGTTACGGGTCCCCAACCTCCTACGAGCAGTACTTC. This gives the protein CASSYGSPTSYEQYF.